This T cell receptor (beta chain) was identified during a study of blood T cell repertoires in COVID-19. Study as a whole: COVID-19 samples, acute and convalescent, were from the United States, Italy and Spain. PBMCs, B-cell-depleted T cells, or T cells provided the cDNA or gDNA that made up the material.

In the source study's methods: Amplification of reference gene primers was used by the study to estimate nucleated cell counts. TCRdb keeps only in-frame clones here, not all; method: immunoSEQ multiplex PCR. D and trimming were read from the DNA, whereas the V and J calls and clone size are those reported in that table. The sample lists roughly 250,000 clones, 65% to 90% occurring once. V was pared by 7 bases and J by 1 base, with 13 bases between. The germline V gene encodes CDR1 SNHLY and CDR2 FYNNEI. The CDR3 contains 14 residues. Sequencing was carried out using peripheral blood. The sequence was collected from a woman older than 75 with active or convalescent COVID-19. V is TRBV2 and J is TRBJ1-1, with a weak D call TRBD1 (5 bases). CDR3 sequence (DNA): TGTGCCAGCACCCGAAGGAGGGGGAACACTGAAGCTTTCTTT. Its protein is CASTRRRGNTEAFF.